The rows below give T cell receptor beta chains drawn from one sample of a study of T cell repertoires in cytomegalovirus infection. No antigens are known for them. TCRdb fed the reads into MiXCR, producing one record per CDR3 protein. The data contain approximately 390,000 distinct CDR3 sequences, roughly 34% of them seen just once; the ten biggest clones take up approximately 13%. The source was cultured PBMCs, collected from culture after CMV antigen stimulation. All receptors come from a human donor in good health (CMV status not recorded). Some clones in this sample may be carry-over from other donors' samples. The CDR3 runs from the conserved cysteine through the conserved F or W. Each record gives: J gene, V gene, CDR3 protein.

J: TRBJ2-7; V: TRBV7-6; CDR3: CASSPADYEQYF
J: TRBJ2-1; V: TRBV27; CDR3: CASSSIQGRNEQFF
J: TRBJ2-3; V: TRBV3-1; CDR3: CASSQFSEDTQYF
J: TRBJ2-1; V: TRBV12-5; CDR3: CASGDPTNEQFF
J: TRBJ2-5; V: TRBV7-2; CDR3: CASSLQTEETQYF
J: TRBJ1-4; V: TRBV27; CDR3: CASSPTPSRGEKLFF
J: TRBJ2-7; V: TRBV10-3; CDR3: CAAGGRVEAGSGYEQYF
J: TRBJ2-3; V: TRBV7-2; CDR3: CASSFGRSTDTQYF
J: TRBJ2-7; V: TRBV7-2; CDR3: CASSLGTGGVYEQYF
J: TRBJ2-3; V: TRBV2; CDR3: CASSASGSGVDTQYF